What follows describes a single TCR beta chain. The antigen is unknown. This sample is part of a study of PD-L1 blockade in urothelial cancer. Study-wide results and limits: It was durable-benefit patients whose tumor-associated blood clones expanded more at 3 weeks.

Documented time point: peripheral blood 6 weeks after treatment start. Each individual provided 1 to 8 samples (taken pretreatment and on-treatment). The data were produced by immunoSEQ multiplex PCR, yet TCRdb's version contains in-frame clones alone and is incomplete. Counted here are 100,000 to 150,000 clones, roughly 83% occurring once; the ten biggest clones make up 2.4%. The sequenced sample was PBMCs, obtained around atezolizumab (anti-PD-L1) treatment. The receptor was derived from a man in his fifties or sixties with urothelial cancer.

CDR3 protein: CASSITSGGYGYTF. The DNA of the CDR3 is TGTGCCAGTAGTATAACCTCCGGGGGGTATGGCTACACCTTC. V and J are TRBV19 and TRBJ1-2; D may be TRBD1 (5 bases). The CDR3 spans 14 residues. V lost 2 bases and J 5 bases, leaving 12 bases between the germline ends. Germline V gene lookup returns CDR1 LNHDA and CDR2 SQIVND (reference sequence).